This T cell receptor beta chain was recorded in a study of shared clonotypes between healthy human individuals. Produced via immunoSEQ multiplex PCR; TCRdb's table is partial and in-frame only. The data show 1.5 million to 2.5 million clones, approximately 94% seen once. Terminally differentiated effector memory CD45RA+ cells were excluded by CCR7 positive selection of CD45RO-negative cells. The V gene lost 8 bases and the J gene lost 0 bases, with 10 bases spanning the gap. Germline assignment: CDR1 MNHEY and CDR2 SMNVEV (reference sequence). The length of the CDR3 is 13 residues. Material: naive CD8+ T cells sorted from blood. The TCR was taken from a man between 18 and 35 years old in good health. The chain combines TRBV27 with TRBJ1-1; maybe TRBD1 (5 bases). The CDR3 protein is CASGLGVNTEAFF. CDR3 DNA sequence: TGTGCCAGCGGATTAGGGGTGAACACTGAAGCTTTCTTT.